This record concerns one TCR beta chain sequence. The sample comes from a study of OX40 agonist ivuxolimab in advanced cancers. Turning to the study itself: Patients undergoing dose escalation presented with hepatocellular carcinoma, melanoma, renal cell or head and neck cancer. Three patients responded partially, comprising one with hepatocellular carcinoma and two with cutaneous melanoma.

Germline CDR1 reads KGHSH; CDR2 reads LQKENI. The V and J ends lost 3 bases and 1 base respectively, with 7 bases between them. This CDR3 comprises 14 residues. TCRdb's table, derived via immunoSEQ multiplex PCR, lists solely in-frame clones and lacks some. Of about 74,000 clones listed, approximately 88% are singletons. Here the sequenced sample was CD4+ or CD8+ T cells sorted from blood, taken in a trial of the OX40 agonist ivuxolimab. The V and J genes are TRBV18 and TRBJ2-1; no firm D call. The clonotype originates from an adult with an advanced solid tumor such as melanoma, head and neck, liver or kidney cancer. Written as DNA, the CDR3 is TGTGCCAGCTCACCTGGGGATTCCTACAATGAGCAGTTCTTC. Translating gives CASSPGDSYNEQFF. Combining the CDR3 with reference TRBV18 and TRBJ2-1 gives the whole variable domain NAGVMQNPRHLVRRRGQEARLRCSPMKGHSHVYWYRQLPEEGLKFMVYLQKENIIDESGMPKERFSAEFPKEGPSILRIQQVVRGDSAAYFCASSPGDSYNEQFFGPGTRLTVL.